This TCR beta chain was identified in a study of OX40 agonist ivuxolimab in advanced cancers. About the research overall: Given to patients was ivuxolimab, an agonistic anti-OX40 (CD134) antibody.

Using immunoSEQ multiplex PCR, the repertoire was profiled, and TCRdb retains in-frame clones only, with some absent. The repertoire holds over 100,000 clones, with 90% as singletons. This CDR3 has 13 amino acids. J gave up 5 bases and V 4 bases, and 3 bases lay outside the gene matches. Germline V gives CDR1 SGHRS, CDR2 YFSETQ. In this sample, this clone turned up a few times. The sequencing here drew on CD4+ or CD8+ T cells sorted from blood, taken in a trial of the OX40 agonist ivuxolimab. The rearrangement links TRBV5-1 to TRBJ2-5, with 9 bases matching TRBD1. The receptor's source is an adult with an advanced solid tumor such as melanoma, head and neck, liver or kidney cancer. The CDR3 here is CASSSGTGETQYF. CDR3 DNA: TGCGCCAGCAGCAGTGGGACAGGGGAGACCCAGTACTTC.